The 27 T cell receptor beta chains below come from one sample, sequenced in a study of T cell repertoires in cytomegalovirus infection. From the reads, TCRdb called clonotypes with MiXCR, one entry per CDR3 protein. The sample yields about 920,000 distinct CDR3 sequences, approximately 31% seen once. Which antigens these TCRs recognize remains unknown. Sequencing was performed on cultured CD8+ T cells from PBMCs, taken from culture after CMV antigen stimulation. These receptors all come from a human donor in good health (CMV status not recorded). Some clones in this sample may be carry-over from other donors' samples.

This clonotype was counted many times. The chain employs TRBV7-6 and TRBJ2-5; the D gene is possibly TRBD2 (6 bases). V lost 3 bases and J 3 bases, leaving 11 bases between the germline ends. The germline CDR1 and CDR2 sequences are SGHVS and FNYEAQ. CDR3 length: 14 amino acids. In DNA form, the CDR3 reads TGTGCCAGCAGCTTGGTTCCGGGAGAAGAGACCCAGTACTTC. Translated, it gives CASSLVPGEETQYF.

A few counts support this clonotype. V and J are TRBV27 and TRBJ1-5; D uncertain. CDR1 and CDR2 (germline): MNHEY, SMNVEV (reference sequence). The CDR3 contains 13 residues. V lost 9 bases, J lost 2 bases, and 11 bases lay in between. In nucleotides, the CDR3 is TGTGCCAGTGCCCGGGGTGGCAATCAGCCCCAGCATTTT. The encoded protein is CASARGGNQPQHF.

The V gene is TRBV27, the J gene TRBJ2-1; TRBD2 agrees at 8 bases. The V gene end was trimmed by 8 bases and the J gene end by 7 bases; junction bases not matched to a gene: 7. The germline gives CDR1 MNHEY, CDR2 SMNVEV (reference sequence). This CDR3 contains 13 residues. As DNA, the CDR3 is TGTGCCAGCCTGGGGGTAGCGGGAAATGAGCAGTTCTTC. Its protein is CASLGVAGNEQFF.

This clonotype was observed a handful of times. The gene calls are TRBV7-8 and TRBJ2-7; D possibly matches TRBD1 or TRBD2 (5 bases each). The CDR3 contains 15 residues. CDR1 and CDR2 (germline): SGHVS, FQNEAQ. The V end was cut by 4 bases, the J end by 2 bases, with 15 bases between. The CDR3 bases are TGTGCCAGCAGCTCTGAGGGGCTAATCCCCTACGAGCAGTACTTC. Translation gives CASSSEGLIPYEQYF.

This clonotype was detected many times. This chain joins TRBV7-2 and TRBJ2-3; D remains unclear. In germline, CDR1 is SGHTA, CDR2 FQGNSA. V lost 2 bases and J 0 bases, leaving 12 bases between the germline ends. This CDR3 comprises 16 residues. CDR3 amino acids: CASSLKGLFSTDTQYF. CDR3 nucleotides: TGTGCCAGCAGCTTAAAAGGGCTTTTTAGCACAGATACGCAGTATTTT.

V usage is TRBV7-2 and J usage is TRBJ2-2; D gene uncertain. Per the germline V gene, CDR1 is SGHTA and CDR2 is FQGNSA. Trimming took 1 base from V and 5 from J, leaving 8 bases between them. The length of the CDR3 is 14 residues. The CDR3 reads CASSLGPSTGELFF. For the CDR3, the DNA is TGTGCCAGCAGCTTAGGTCCGTCAACCGGGGAGCTGTTTTTT.

The sample holds many counts of this clonotype. The chain has TRBV7-6 and TRBJ1-3; TRBD1 matches at 8 bases. Per the germline V gene, CDR1 is SGHVS and CDR2 is FNYEAQ. V shed 5 bases and J 3 bases; nucleotides not matched to a gene: 3. The CDR3 is 14 residues long. The CDR3 is CASSPTGVGNTIYF. DNA of the CDR3: TGTGCCAGCAGCCCGACAGGGGTTGGAAACACCATATATTTT.

The chain combines TRBV6-6 with TRBJ2-4; 10 bases map to TRBD2. CDR1 and CDR2 (germline): MNHNY, SVGAGI (reference sequence). The CDR3 contains 16 residues. V dropped 6 bases and J dropped 1; count of bases not matched to a gene: 6. For the CDR3, the DNA is TGTGCCAGCAGCCAAACTAGCGGGGCCGCCAAAAACATTCAGTACTTC. Translated: CASSQTSGAAKNIQYF.

This chain uses TRBV6-6 with TRBJ2-3, with D uncertain. Deletions cut 4 bases from V and 2 bases from J, with 13 bases between. Germline CDR1 and CDR2: MNHNY and SVGAGI (reference sequence). This CDR3 is 15 amino acids long. The CDR3 spells CASSSPVYDTDTQYF. The DNA for the CDR3 is TGTGCCAGCAGTTCCCCGGTCTACGACACAGATACGCAGTATTTT.

This clonotype occurred many times. The chain has TRBV7-8 and TRBJ1-5, with D uncertain. Trimming cost V 4 bases and J 2 bases, with 18 bases left between them. This CDR3 has 17 amino acids. Looked up from germline, CDR1 is SGHVS and CDR2 is FQNEAQ. The CDR3 reads CASSSRVSEPGNQPQHF. CDR3 nucleotide sequence: TGTGCCAGCAGCTCAAGGGTGTCCGAACCTGGCAATCAGCCCCAGCATTTT.

This clonotype showed up just a few times. J is TRBJ1-2 and V is TRBV19; 10 positions match TRBD1. J lost 3 bases, V lost 1 base, and 5 bases had no gene match. Germline V gives CDR1 LNHDA, CDR2 SQIVND (reference sequence). CDR3 length: 16 residues. This CDR3 reads CASSIAGQGRDYGYTF. The CDR3 DNA is TGTGCCAGTAGTATAGCGGGACAGGGGAGAGACTATGGCTACACCTTC.

This clonotype was seen a few times. The chain carries TRBV12-3 or TRBV12-4 and TRBJ2-7; TRBD1 is a possible D gene (6 bases). CDR3 length: 15 residues. V lost 6 bases to trimming and J lost 2 bases, with 17 bases between them. The CDR3, as DNA: TGTGCCAGCAGGGTCTTACAGGGCCCTACCTACGAGCAGTACTTC. Protein: CASRVLQGPTYEQYF.

The chain links TRBV7-9 to TRBJ1-2, with 8 bases lining up with TRBD1. V dropped 0 bases and J dropped 4; count of bases not matched to a gene: 10. Germline CDR1 is SEHNR and CDR2 is FQNEAQ (reference sequence). The length of the CDR3 is 17 residues. The CDR3 DNA follows: TGTGCCAGCAGCTTAGCGTGGCAGGGGGCGCAAAGCTATGGCTACACCTTC. Amino acid sequence: CASSLAWQGAQSYGYTF.

This clonotype has a handful of counts. The chain combines TRBV12-3 or TRBV12-4 with TRBJ2-2, with a tentative D call TRBD2 (6 bases). V lost 7 bases and J lost 4, with 19 bases in between. The CDR3 sequence is 16 residues long. The CDR3 nucleotides read TGTGCCAGCACCCATCGGGGGATCTTCGCCACCGGGGAGCTGTTTTTT. As protein: CASTHRGIFATGELFF.

The chain recombines TRBV5-1 with TRBJ2-1; D is unclear. This CDR3 has 16 amino acids. V was cut by 0 bases and J by 6 bases, with 16 bases left in between. Germline V gene sequence: CDR1 SGHRS, CDR2 YFSETQ. The CDR3 loop is CASSLGNLPWGNEQFF. For the CDR3, the DNA is TGCGCCAGCAGCTTGGGAAATCTTCCGTGGGGCAATGAGCAGTTCTTC. Supplemented by reference TRBV5-1 and TRBJ2-1, the full variable domain reads KAGVTQTPRYLIKTRGQQVTLSCSPISGHRSVSWYQQTPGQGLQFLFEYFSETQRNKGNFPGRFSGRQFSNSRSEMNVSTLELGDSALYLCASSLGNLPWGNEQFFGPGTRLTVL.

The V gene is TRBV19, the J gene TRBJ2-3; D may correspond to TRBD1 or TRBD2 (5 bases each). Germline V gene lookup returns CDR1 LNHDA and CDR2 SQIVND (reference sequence). The CDR3 runs 19 residues. V was pared by 5 bases and J by 2 bases, with 26 bases between. The CDR3: CASSEEGERDRPYTDTQYF. CDR3 coding DNA: TGTGCCAGTAGTGAGGAAGGAGAGAGGGACCGCCCTTACACAGATACGCAGTATTTT.

V gene TRBV27 combines with J gene TRBJ2-7; D perhaps matches TRBD1 (6 bases). The length of the CDR3 is 15 residues. Germline CDR1 MNHEY, CDR2 SMNVEV (reference sequence). V lost 5 bases and J 0 bases, leaving 14 bases between the germline ends. CDR3: CASSLTGSFSYEQYF. In nucleotides, the CDR3 is TGTGCCAGCAGTCTGACAGGCTCCTTCTCCTACGAGCAGTACTTC.

This clonotype was picked up a small number of times. The chain combines TRBV6-6 with TRBJ2-1; D gene uncertain. Germline CDR1 is MNHNY and CDR2 is SVGAGI (reference sequence). The CDR3 spans 13 residues. V gave up 2 bases and J gave up 6 bases, with 8 bases separating them. The CDR3 region has the DNA TGTGCCAGCAGTTACCCCTATCCCAATGAGCAGTTCTTC. It yields the protein CASSYPYPNEQFF.

This clonotype was counted many times. DNA of the CDR3: TGTGCCAGCAGCCATAGGACCGGGGAGCTGTTTTTT. Translating it yields CASSHRTGELFF. The gene calls are TRBV7-2 and TRBJ2-2; no clear D. With 5 bases removed from V and 5 bases from J, the gap between germline ends came to 6 bases. The CDR3 runs to 12 residues. Germline V lookup: CDR1 SGHTA, CDR2 FQGNSA.

The chain carries TRBV6-2 or TRBV6-3 and TRBJ1-5; 7 positions match TRBD1. Per the germline V gene, CDR1 is MNHEY and CDR2 is SVGEGT. The V gene end was trimmed by 7 bases and the J gene end by 6 bases; junction bases not matched to a gene: 12. The CDR3 is 15 residues long. CDR3 amino acids: CASNTRQGTFQPQHF. In DNA, the CDR3 is TGTGCCAGCAATACCAGACAGGGTACGTTTCAGCCCCAGCATTTT.

The V and J genes are TRBV5-1 and TRBJ1-4; no reliable D call. V dropped 0 bases and J dropped 2 bases, with 8 bases sitting between them. This CDR3 contains 15 residues. From germline, CDR1 is SGHRS and CDR2 YFSETQ. The CDR3 DNA follows: TGCGCCAGCAGCTTGGATTGGCGCACTAATGAAAAACTGTTTTTT. It yields the protein CASSLDWRTNEKLFF.

This clonotype was counted ten times or more. The chain employs TRBV19 and TRBJ2-3; 11 bases match TRBD2. From germline, CDR1 is LNHDA and CDR2 SQIVND (reference sequence). After removal of 4 bases from V and 5 bases from J, the junction contained 5 bases not matched to a gene. This CDR3 is built from 15 residues. CDR3 bases: TGTGCCAGTAGTACCTCTAGCGGGGGGCTAGATACGCAGTATTTT. Protein sequence: CASSTSSGGLDTQYF.

V gene TRBV6-5 combines with J gene TRBJ2-2, with D unclear. CDR1 is MNHEY and CDR2 is SVGAGI in the germline V gene. Trimming cost V 0 bases and J 7 bases, with 9 bases left between them. The CDR3 runs to 14 residues. The CDR3 nucleotides read TGTGCCAGCAGTTACTCTGCGGATTTCGGGGAGCTGTTTTTT. Translating it yields CASSYSADFGELFF.

The chain has TRBV7-9 and TRBJ2-1; D gene unclear. The CDR3 is 14 residues long. Looked up from germline, CDR1 is SEHNR and CDR2 is FQNEAQ (reference sequence). The ends were cut back, 5 bases at V and 4 bases at J, with 12 bases in the middle. The CDR3 here is CASSPPGRYNEQFF. CDR3 bases: TGTGCCAGCAGCCCACCCGGACGGTACAATGAGCAGTTCTTC.

The chain carries TRBV19 and TRBJ2-1; D is undetermined. CDR1 is LNHDA, CDR2 SQIVND, per germline (reference sequence). V was shortened by 5 bases and J by 2 bases, with 10 bases between the two germline ends. The CDR3 spans 14 residues. The CDR3 spells CASSPGAPYNEQFF. The CDR3 region has the DNA TGTGCCAGTAGTCCGGGTGCCCCCTACAATGAGCAGTTCTTC. Full variable domain (remainder filled in from reference TRBV19 and TRBJ2-1): DGGITQSPKYLFRKEGQNVTLSCEQNLNHDAMYWYRQDPGQGLRLIYYSQIVNDFQKGDIAEGYSVSREKKESFPLTVTSAQKNPTAFYLCASSPGAPYNEQFFGPGTRLTVL.

V gene TRBV19 combines with J gene TRBJ2-7; the D gene is possibly TRBD1 (6 bases). Germline CDR1 is LNHDA and CDR2 is SQIVND (reference sequence). Trimming pared 9 bases from V and 4 bases from J, leaving 19 bases between. This CDR3 has 14 amino acids. The DNA for the CDR3 is TGTGCCAGCGCCTCCAGCCCAGGGGAGTACGAGCAGTACTTC. Protein sequence: CASASSPGEYEQYF.

The J gene is TRBJ2-7, the V gene TRBV6-2 or TRBV6-3; D is tentatively TRBD1 or TRBD2 (5 bases each). The CDR3 loop spans 12 amino acids. Germline V lookup: CDR1 MNHEY, CDR2 SVGEGT. Trimming removed 0 bases at V and 6 bases at J, with 6 bases between. CDR3 DNA: TGTGCCAGCAGTTACTCGGGGGTCGAGCAGTACTTC. It is translated as CASSYSGVEQYF.